The 21 T cell receptor beta chains below all came from one sample that was sequenced in a study of Graves' ophthalmopathy and Graves' hyperthyroidism. RNA served as the template for amplifying TCR beta CDR3 regions. After a first-round RT-PCR with HTBI primers, a second-round multiplex PCR was run. TCRdb recomputed calls from the multiplex PCR reads with MiXCR, one row per CDR3 protein. The repertoire holds nearly 400,000 distinct CDR3 sequences, with approximately 20% as singletons. Source material: peripheral blood. Receptor source: a young woman with Graves' ophthalmopathy.

This clonotype was seen only a few times. J is TRBJ1-5 and V is TRBV6-1, with a weak D call TRBD1 (6 bases). The CDR3 sequence is 16 residues long. Germline assignment: CDR1 MNHNS and CDR2 SASEGT. Trimming took 7 bases from V and 2 from J, leaving 18 bases between them. The CDR3 region has the DNA TGTGCCAGCATCGACGGCAGGGGCCGGGGCAATCAGCCCCAGCATTTT. Amino acids: CASIDGRGRGNQPQHF.

This clonotype was detected ten times or more. V is TRBV27 and J is TRBJ2-5; tentatively, D is TRBD1 or TRBD2 (5 bases each). Germline V gene lookup returns CDR1 MNHEY and CDR2 SMNVEV (reference sequence). The V and J ends lost 5 bases and 5 bases respectively, with 15 bases between them. This CDR3 has 14 residues. DNA for the CDR3: TGTGCCAGCAGTGGCCCGGGACCCAGGGAGACCCAGTACTTC. Encoded protein: CASSGPGPRETQYF.

This clonotype was seen repeatedly, ten times or more. J is TRBJ1-2 and V is TRBV6-2 or TRBV6-3, with TRBD1 identical over 9 bases. The V and J ends lost 6 bases and 6 bases, in that order; junction bases with no gene match: 11. The CDR3 covers 15 residues. Germline CDR1 reads MNHEY; CDR2 reads SVGEGT. The DNA for the CDR3 is TGTGCCAGCAGCCGCTGGGACAGGGCGAGGAATGGCTACACCTTC. This encodes CASSRWDRARNGYTF.

The table lists this clonotype with a few counts. The chain links TRBV6-2 or TRBV6-3 to TRBJ2-7, with TRBD2 identical over 12 bases. This CDR3 comprises 15 residues. In germline, CDR1 is MNHEY, CDR2 SVGEGT. V shed 4 bases and J 7 bases; nucleotides not matched to a gene: 8. The CDR3 spells CASSSGTSGLGEQYF. The CDR3 DNA follows: TGTGCCAGCAGTTCCGGGACTAGCGGGCTAGGGGAGCAGTACTTC.

This clonotype was picked up many times. J is TRBJ1-2 and V is TRBV20-1; D call uncertain. CDR3 length: 15 amino acids. Per the germline V gene, CDR1 is DFQATT and CDR2 is SNEGSKA (reference sequence). The V gene lost 0 bases and the J gene lost 5 bases, with 16 bases spanning the gap. In DNA, the CDR3 is TGCAGTGCTAGAGATTGGCAGGCCGCTAGGTATGGCTACACCTTC. This encodes CSARDWQAARYGYTF.

This chain links TRBV4-2 with TRBJ1-1; D may be TRBD1 (5 bases). V was clipped by 4 bases and J by 3 bases, with 18 bases between them. CDR1 is LGHNA and CDR2 is YNFKEQ in the germline V gene. CDR3 length: 16 residues. CDR3 nucleotide sequence: TGTGCCAGCAGCCCTCCGGGGCGGAACGAGTACACTGAAGCTTTCTTT. Residues: CASSPPGRNEYTEAFF.

In its sample, this clonotype was seen many times. The chain is built from TRBV2 and TRBJ2-7; tentatively, D is TRBD2 (6 bases). Per germline, CDR1 SNHLY and CDR2 FYNNEI. V was pared by 8 bases and J by 4 bases, with 21 bases between. CDR3 length: 15 residues. DNA for the CDR3: TGTGCCAGCCGCCTTTCCGGGACTCCGGTTTACGAGCAGTACTTC. As protein: CASRLSGTPVYEQYF.

There are many counts of this clonotype. J is TRBJ2-2 and V is TRBV6-1; 7 nucleotides line up with TRBD1. CDR3 length equals 14 residues. Trimming cost V 6 bases and J 6 bases; bases outside gene matches: 7. Looked up from germline, CDR1 is MNHNS and CDR2 is SASEGT. This CDR3 is CASSALQGAGELFF. In DNA form, the CDR3 reads TGTGCCAGCAGCGCCCTTCAGGGGGCCGGGGAGCTGTTTTTT.

This clonotype was counted at least ten times. This CDR3 reads CASRDRGNTEAFF. Written as DNA, the CDR3 is TGTGCCAGCAGAGACAGGGGTAACACTGAAGCTTTCTTT. This chain joins TRBV6-1 and TRBJ1-1, with TRBD1 matching over 8 bases. The CDR3 has 13 amino acids. The V gene's germline CDR1 is MNHNS and CDR2 SASEGT. J gave up 2 bases and V 6 bases, and 2 bases lay outside the gene matches.

This clonotype was seen a handful of times. V is TRBV28 and J is TRBJ1-5; D not certain. CDR1 and CDR2 (germline): MDHEN, SYDVKM. Deletions cut 8 bases from V and 5 bases from J, with 7 bases between. This CDR3 region has 11 residues. The CDR3 protein is CASGQYQPQHF. The CDR3 region has the DNA TGTGCCAGCGGGCAGTATCAGCCCCAGCATTTT.

This clonotype was picked up many times. This chain connects TRBV6-2 or TRBV6-3 to TRBJ2-7; 8 positions agree with TRBD1. Germline values: CDR1 MNHEY, CDR2 SVGEGT. The CDR3 is 13 amino acids. The junction had 6 bases not matched to a gene; V was cut back by 5 bases and J by 6 bases. In DNA, the CDR3 is TGTGCCAGCAGTACCTGGACAGGGACCGAGCAGTACTTC. Protein sequence: CASSTWTGTEQYF.

This clonotype was counted ten times or more. The chain employs TRBV6-5 and TRBJ1-6; maybe TRBD1 (6 bases). Germline lookup yields CDR1 MNHEY and CDR2 SVGAGI. The V end was cut by 2 bases, the J end by 13 bases, with 12 bases between. CDR3 size: 13 residues. The CDR3, as DNA: TGTGCCAGCAGTTACCGGACAGAGGAGCCCCTCCACTTT. This encodes CASSYRTEEPLHF.

This clonotype was counted at least ten times. The chain uses TRBV7-2 and TRBJ1-3, with 8 bases that match TRBD1. V shed 5 bases and J 4 bases; nucleotides not matched to a gene: 7. The germline V gene has CDR1 SGHTA and CDR2 FQGNSA. This CDR3 is 15 amino acids long. CDR3 DNA: TGTGCCAGCAGCGCCAACAGGGGGAGCGGAAACACCATATATTTT. Translation gives CASSANRGSGNTIYF.

This clonotype was seen ten or more times. The rearrangement links TRBV15 to TRBJ1-3; D is unclear. Trimming removed 2 bases at V and 2 bases at J, with 10 bases between. The germline gives CDR1 LNHNV, CDR2 YYDKDF (reference sequence). The CDR3 length is 15 residues. CDR3 residues: CATSRHSVPGNTIYF. In DNA form, the CDR3 reads TGTGCCACCAGCAGACACTCGGTCCCTGGAAACACCATATATTTT.

Many counts were recorded for this clonotype. The chain has TRBV27 and TRBJ2-7, with 8 bases that match TRBD1. The CDR3 covers 16 residues. The J segment lost 0 bases and the V segment lost 6 bases, leaving 10 bases of the junction unmatched. Germline CDR1 reads MNHEY; CDR2 reads SMNVEV (reference sequence). For the CDR3, the DNA is TGTGCCAGCAGGAAACAACAGGGGGTGGGCTCCTACGAGCAGTACTTC. Its protein is CASRKQQGVGSYEQYF.

This clonotype was recorded once. The chain links TRBV28 to TRBJ2-2; TRBD2 agrees at 16 bases. V was clipped by 4 bases and J by 4 bases; unmatched bases: 12. The CDR3 length is 20 residues. Germline V gene sequence: CDR1 MDHEN, CDR2 SYDVKM. CDR3 region: CASSSNTGLAGGPSTGELFF. In DNA form, the CDR3 reads TGTGCCAGCAGTTCCAACACGGGACTAGCGGGAGGGCCGAGCACCGGGGAGCTGTTTTTT.

This clonotype has at least ten counts. The rearrangement joins TRBV5-1 to TRBJ1-1; D is possibly TRBD1 (6 bases). Deletions cut 4 bases from V and 0 bases from J, with 13 bases between. This CDR3 comprises 15 residues. CDR1 is SGHRS and CDR2 is YFSETQ in the germline V gene. CDR3 protein: CASSAVQGLNTEAFF. In DNA, the CDR3 is TGCGCCAGCAGCGCCGTACAGGGTCTGAACACTGAAGCTTTCTTT.

This clonotype has at least ten counts. The chain carries TRBV4-1 and TRBJ1-3; no clear D gene. Germline lookup yields CDR1 MGHRA and CDR2 YSYEKL. V was trimmed by 0 bases and J by 4 bases, leaving 10 bases between them. The CDR3 contains 15 residues. As DNA, the CDR3 is TGCGCCAGCAGCCAAGATTTGGGTCGAGGAAACACCATATATTTT. Translation gives CASSQDLGRGNTIYF.

This clonotype occurred once. V is TRBV6-1 and J is TRBJ2-7; 9 nucleotides line up with TRBD2. V was pared by 6 bases and J by 2 bases, with 5 bases of the junction left unmatched. This CDR3 has 14 residues. The germline V gene has CDR1 MNHNS and CDR2 SASEGT. CDR3 DNA: TGTGCCAGCAGATCAAGCGGGAGGCCCTACGAGCAGTACTTC. It is translated as CASRSSGRPYEQYF.

This clonotype was picked up many times. The J gene is TRBJ1-2, the V gene TRBV7-8; D not resolved. This CDR3 region has 13 residues. V lost 2 bases to trimming and J lost 5 bases, with 9 bases between them. Germline CDR1 SGHVS, CDR2 FQNEAQ. CDR3 loop: CASSLLGGYGYTF. CDR3 DNA: TGTGCCAGCAGCTTATTGGGAGGGTATGGCTACACCTTC. Full variable domain (missing parts from reference TRBV7-8 and TRBJ1-2): GAGVSQSPRYKVAKRGQDVALRCDPISGHVSLFWYQQALGQGPEFLTYFQNEAQLDKSGLPSDRFFAERPEGSVSTLKIQRTQQEDSAVYLCASSLLGGYGYTFGSGTRLTVV.

The genes are TRBV6-1 and TRBJ2-2; 11 nucleotides match TRBD1. The CDR3 totals 14 residues. CDR1 MNHNS and CDR2 SASEGT come from the germline V gene. The J segment lost 4 bases and the V segment lost 7 bases, leaving 2 bases of the junction unmatched. The CDR3 reads CASTGTGGTGELFF. CDR3 bases: TGTGCCAGCACCGGGACAGGGGGCACCGGGGAGCTGTTTTTT.